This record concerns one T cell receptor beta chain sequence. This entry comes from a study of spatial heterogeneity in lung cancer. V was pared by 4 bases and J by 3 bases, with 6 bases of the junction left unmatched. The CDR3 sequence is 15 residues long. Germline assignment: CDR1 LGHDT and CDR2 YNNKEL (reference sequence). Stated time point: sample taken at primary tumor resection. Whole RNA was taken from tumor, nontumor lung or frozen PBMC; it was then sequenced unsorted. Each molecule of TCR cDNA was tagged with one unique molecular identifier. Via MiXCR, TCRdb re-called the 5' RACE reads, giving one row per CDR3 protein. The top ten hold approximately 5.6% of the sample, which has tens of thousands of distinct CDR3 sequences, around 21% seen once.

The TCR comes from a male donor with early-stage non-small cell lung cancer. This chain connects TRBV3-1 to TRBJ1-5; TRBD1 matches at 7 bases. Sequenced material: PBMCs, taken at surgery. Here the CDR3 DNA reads TGTGCCAGCAGCCCCCGGACAGGCTCCAATCAGCCCCAGCATTTT. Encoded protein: CASSPRTGSNQPQHF.